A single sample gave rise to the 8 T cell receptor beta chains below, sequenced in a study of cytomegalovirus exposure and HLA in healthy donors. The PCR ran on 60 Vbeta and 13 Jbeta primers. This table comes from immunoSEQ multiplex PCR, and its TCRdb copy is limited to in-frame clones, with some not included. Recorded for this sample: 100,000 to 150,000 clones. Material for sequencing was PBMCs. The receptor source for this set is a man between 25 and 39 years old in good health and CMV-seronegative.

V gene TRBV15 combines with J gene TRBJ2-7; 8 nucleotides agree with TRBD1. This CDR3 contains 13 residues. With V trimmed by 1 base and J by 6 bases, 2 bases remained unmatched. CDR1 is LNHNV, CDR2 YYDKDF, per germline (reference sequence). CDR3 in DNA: TGTGCCACCAGCAGAGTACAGGGGGTCGAGCAGTACTTC. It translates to CATSRVQGVEQYF.

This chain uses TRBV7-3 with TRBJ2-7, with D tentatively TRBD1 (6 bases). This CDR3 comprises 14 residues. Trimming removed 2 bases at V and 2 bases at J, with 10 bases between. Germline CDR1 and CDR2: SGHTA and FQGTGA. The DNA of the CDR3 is TGTGCCAGCAGCTTATTCCAGGGGCCCTACGAGCAGTACTTC. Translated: CASSLFQGPYEQYF.

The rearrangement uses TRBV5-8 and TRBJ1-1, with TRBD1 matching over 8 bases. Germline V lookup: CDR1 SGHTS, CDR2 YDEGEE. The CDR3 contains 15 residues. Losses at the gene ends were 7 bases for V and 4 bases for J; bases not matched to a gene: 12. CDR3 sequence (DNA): TGTGCCAGCGCCAATGCCGGGACAGGAGTCACTGAAGCTTTCTTT. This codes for CASANAGTGVTEAFF.

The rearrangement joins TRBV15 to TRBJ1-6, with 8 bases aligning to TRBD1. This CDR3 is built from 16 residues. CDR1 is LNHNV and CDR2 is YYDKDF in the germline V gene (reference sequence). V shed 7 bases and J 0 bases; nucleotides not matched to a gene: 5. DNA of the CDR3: TGTGCCACCAAGACAGGGGCCAGCTCCTATAATTCACCCCTCCACTTT. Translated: CATKTGASSYNSPLHF.

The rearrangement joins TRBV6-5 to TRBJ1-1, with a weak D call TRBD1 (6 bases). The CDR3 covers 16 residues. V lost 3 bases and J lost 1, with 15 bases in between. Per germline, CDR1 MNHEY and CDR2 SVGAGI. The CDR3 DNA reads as TGTGCCAGCAGTTATGGGACACGGACGTCGAACACTGAAGCTTTCTTT. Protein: CASSYGTRTSNTEAFF.

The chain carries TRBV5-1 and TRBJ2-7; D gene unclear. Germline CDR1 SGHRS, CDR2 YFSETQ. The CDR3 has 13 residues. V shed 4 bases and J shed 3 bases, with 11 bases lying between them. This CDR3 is CASSPLYGYEQYF. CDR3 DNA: TGCGCCAGCAGCCCGTTATACGGCTACGAGCAGTACTTC.

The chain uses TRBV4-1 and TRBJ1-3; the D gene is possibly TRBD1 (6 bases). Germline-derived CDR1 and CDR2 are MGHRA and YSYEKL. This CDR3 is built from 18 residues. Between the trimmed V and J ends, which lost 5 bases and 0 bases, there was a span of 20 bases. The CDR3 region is CASSLYLGGTFSGNTIYF. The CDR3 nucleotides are TGCGCCAGCAGCTTGTATCTTGGGGGCACATTCTCTGGAAACACCATATATTTT.

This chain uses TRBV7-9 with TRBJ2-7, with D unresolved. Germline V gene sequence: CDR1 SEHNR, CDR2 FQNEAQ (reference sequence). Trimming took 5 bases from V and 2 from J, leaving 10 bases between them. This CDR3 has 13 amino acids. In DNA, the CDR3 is TGTGCCAGCAGCCCCCCTGCTACCTACGAGCAGTACTTC. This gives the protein CASSPPATYEQYF. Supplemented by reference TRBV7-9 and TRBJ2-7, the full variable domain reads DTGVSQNPRHKITKRGQNVTFRCDPISEHNRLYWYRQTLGQGPEFLTYFQNEAQLEKSRLLSDRFSAERPKGSFSTLEIQRTEQGDSAMYLCASSPPATYEQYFGPGTRLTVT.